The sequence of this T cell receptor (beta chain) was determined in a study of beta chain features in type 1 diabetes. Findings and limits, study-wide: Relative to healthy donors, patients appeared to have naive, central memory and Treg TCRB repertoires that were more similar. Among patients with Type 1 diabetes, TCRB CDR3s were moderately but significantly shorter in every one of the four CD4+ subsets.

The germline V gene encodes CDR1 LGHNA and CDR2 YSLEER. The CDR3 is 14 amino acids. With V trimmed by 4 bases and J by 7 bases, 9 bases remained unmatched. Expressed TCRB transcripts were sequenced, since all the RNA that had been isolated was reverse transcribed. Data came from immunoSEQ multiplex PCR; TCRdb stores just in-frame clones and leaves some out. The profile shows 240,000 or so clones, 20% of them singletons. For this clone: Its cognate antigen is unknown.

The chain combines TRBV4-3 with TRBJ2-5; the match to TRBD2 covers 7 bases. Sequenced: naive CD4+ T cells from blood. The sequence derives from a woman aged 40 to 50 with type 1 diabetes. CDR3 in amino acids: CASSRGLEDGTQYF. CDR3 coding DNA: TGCGCCAGCAGCCGCGGACTAGAGGACGGGACCCAGTACTTC.